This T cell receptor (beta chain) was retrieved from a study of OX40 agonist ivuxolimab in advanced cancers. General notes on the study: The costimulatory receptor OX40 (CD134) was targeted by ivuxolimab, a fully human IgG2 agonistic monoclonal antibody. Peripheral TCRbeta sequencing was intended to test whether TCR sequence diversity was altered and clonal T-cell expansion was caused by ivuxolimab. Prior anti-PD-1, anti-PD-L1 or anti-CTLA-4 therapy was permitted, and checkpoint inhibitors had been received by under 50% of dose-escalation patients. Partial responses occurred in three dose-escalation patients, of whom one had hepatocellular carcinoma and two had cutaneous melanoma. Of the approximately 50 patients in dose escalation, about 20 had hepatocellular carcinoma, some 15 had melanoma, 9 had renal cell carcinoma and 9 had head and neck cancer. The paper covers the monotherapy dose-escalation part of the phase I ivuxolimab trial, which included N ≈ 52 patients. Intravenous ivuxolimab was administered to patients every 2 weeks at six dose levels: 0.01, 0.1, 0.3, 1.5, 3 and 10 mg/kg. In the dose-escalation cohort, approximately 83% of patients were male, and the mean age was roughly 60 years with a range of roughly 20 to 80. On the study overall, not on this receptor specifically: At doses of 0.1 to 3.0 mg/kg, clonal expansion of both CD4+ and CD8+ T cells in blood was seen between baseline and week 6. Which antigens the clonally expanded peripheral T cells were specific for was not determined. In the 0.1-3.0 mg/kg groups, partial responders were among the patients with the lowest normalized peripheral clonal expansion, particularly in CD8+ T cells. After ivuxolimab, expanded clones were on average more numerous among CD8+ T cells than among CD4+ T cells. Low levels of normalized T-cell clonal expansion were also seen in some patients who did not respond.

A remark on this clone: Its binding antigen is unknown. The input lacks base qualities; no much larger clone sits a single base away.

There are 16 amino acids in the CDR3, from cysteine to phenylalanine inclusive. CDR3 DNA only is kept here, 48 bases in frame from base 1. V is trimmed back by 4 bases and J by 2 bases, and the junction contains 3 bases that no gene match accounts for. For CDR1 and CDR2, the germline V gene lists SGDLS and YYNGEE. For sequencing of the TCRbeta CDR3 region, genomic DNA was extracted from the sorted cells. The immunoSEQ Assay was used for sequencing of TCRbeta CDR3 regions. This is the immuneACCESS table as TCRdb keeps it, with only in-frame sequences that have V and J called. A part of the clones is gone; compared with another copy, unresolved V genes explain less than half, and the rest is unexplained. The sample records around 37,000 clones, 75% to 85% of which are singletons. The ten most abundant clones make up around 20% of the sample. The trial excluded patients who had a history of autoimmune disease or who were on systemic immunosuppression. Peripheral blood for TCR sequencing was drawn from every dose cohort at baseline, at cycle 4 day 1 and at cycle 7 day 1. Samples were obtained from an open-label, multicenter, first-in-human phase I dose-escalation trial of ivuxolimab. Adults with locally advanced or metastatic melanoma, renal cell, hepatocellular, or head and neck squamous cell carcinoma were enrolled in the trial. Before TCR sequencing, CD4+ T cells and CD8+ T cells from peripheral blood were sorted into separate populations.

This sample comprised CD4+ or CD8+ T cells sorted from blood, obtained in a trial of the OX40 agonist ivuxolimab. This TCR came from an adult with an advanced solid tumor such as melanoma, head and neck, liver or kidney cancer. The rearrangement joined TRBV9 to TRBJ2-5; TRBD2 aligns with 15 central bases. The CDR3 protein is CASSPGLAGGQETQYF. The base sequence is TGTGCCAGCAGCCCGGGACTAGCGGGGGGTCAAGAGACCCAGTACTTC. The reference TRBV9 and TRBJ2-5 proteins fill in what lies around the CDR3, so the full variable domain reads DSGVTQTPKHLITATGQRVTLRCSPRSGDLSVYWYQQSLDQGLQFLIQYYNGEERAKGNILERFSAQQFPDLHSELNLSSLELGDSALYFCASSPGLAGGQETQYFGPGTRLLVL.